This is a list of T cell receptor beta chains from one sample in a study of monozygotic twins with inflammatory bowel disease. TCRdb reanalyzed the 5' RACE reads, giving one entry per CDR3 protein sequence and no DNA. This listing includes some 160,000 distinct CDR3 sequences. Sequencing was done on a sample of blood. The origin of the receptors is a human donor with ulcerative colitis or Crohn's disease, or a healthy co-twin of an affected twin (not recorded which). Each CDR3 is given with its conserved first and last residue.

TRBV15	TRBJ2-7	CATSRDLGGVMEEQYF
TRBV7-2	TRBJ2-7	CASSLAPFGDRAVEQYF
TRBV21-1	TRBJ1-6	CASSKPLKTGGAESPLHF
TRBV20-1	TRBJ1-5	CSARERDRAVRFGNQPQHF
TRBV29-1	TRBJ2-5	CSVEAGGGQYF
TRBV14	TRBJ1-4	CASSQLDRGSEKLFF
TRBV7-2	TRBJ1-6	CASSLRGRSNSPLHF
TRBV5-6	TRBJ2-5	CASSLPGRFDQETQYF
TRBV30	TRBJ1-2	CAWSVGRQGYGYTF
TRBV7-6	TRBJ2-3	CASSLEVSLSSTDTQYF
TRBV5-1	TRBJ1-1	CASSPVGQVSTEAFF
TRBV5-1	TRBJ2-1	CASSLAGRANGDEQFF
TRBV24-1	TRBJ2-5	CATSDPTGLAGVETQYF
TRBV7-8	TRBJ2-7	CASSLEVGPSEQYF
TRBV10-3	TRBJ1-5	CAISGTGGEAQHF
TRBV5-8	TRBJ1-6	CASSFTPYSPLHF
TRBV5-1	TRBJ2-1	CASSSEGRHNEQFF
TRBV5-6	TRBJ2-1	CASTLVGSWHEQFF
TRBV19	TRBJ1-1	CASSIRQGVFTEAFF
TRBV12-3/TRBV12-4	TRBJ2-2	CASRGQGAPGELFF
TRBV10-3	TRBJ1-1	CAISRQPNTEAFF
TRBV11-2	TRBJ2-5	CASSNSNRGVETQYF
TRBV4-1	TRBJ2-7	CASSQTGTPPYEQYF
TRBV27	TRBJ2-3	CASSPWGLAGGPKDTQYF
TRBV14	TRBJ1-1	CASSLIPMVTGDHTEAFF
TRBV7-9	TRBJ1-3	CASSLVEGASSGNTIYF
TRBV5-1	TRBJ1-1	CASSRGPNTEAFF
TRBV27	TRBJ2-2	CAIRETGNTGELFF
TRBV2	TRBJ1-5	CASSVGPNANQPQHF
TRBV5-1	TRBJ2-5	CASSLVSRDHRQETQYF
TRBV6-1	TRBJ2-7	CASKRQGKTYEQYF
TRBV10-3	TRBJ2-7	CAIRDQSYEQYF
TRBV20-1	TRBJ2-5	CSAIRLSRGETQYF
TRBV7-2	TRBJ2-7	CASSLRDHEQYF
TRBV9	TRBJ1-2	CASSVVNSNYGYTF
TRBV9	TRBJ1-6	CASSVGAGNSPLHF
TRBV6-5	TRBJ2-3	CASSYGTGNTDTQYF
TRBV20-1	TRBJ2-3	CSARDQAGGRADTQYF
TRBV5-1	TRBJ2-7	CASGPGQGFYEQYF
TRBV5-1	TRBJ2-7	CASSWGQNYEQYF
TRBV5-1	TRBJ2-2	CASSLYPNTGELFF
TRBV19	TRBJ2-1	CASSIRASGEQFF
TRBV20-1	TRBJ1-2	CSATALGETFYGYTF
TRBV18	TRBJ1-1	CASSPGQGATTEAFF
TRBV20-1	TRBJ2-1	CSALSHLTTGLYNEQFF